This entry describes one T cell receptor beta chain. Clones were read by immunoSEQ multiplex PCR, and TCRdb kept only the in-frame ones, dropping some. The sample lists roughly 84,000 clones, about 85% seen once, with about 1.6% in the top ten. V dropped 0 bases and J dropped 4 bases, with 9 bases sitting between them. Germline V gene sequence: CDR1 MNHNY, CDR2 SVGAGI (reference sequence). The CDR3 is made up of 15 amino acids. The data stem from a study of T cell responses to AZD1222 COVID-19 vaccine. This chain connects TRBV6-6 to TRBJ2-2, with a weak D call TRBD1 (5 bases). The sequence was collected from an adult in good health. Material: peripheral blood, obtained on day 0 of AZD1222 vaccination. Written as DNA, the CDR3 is TGTGCCAGCAGTTACTCAGGGGTGGGCACCGGGGAGCTGTTTTTT. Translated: CASSYSGVGTGELFF.